This is a list of T cell receptor beta chains from one sample in a study of human CD4 T cells and Enterobacteriaceae. Some clones are missing from TCRdb's copy, which holds only in-frame ones; the method was immunoSEQ multiplex PCR. The sample has tens of thousands of clones, approximately 82% seen once; the top ten hold 1.5% to 2%. What was sequenced was memory CD4+ T cells from blood. The receptor source for this set is a human donor in good health. Each CDR3 is given with its conserved first and last residue. A D gene is named only where the DNA matches it firmly. Clone size is not always given. Where it is, it says once, few, many or a class for expanded clones.

j_gene,v_gene,d_gene,abundance,CDR3nt,CDR3aa
TRBJ2-3,TRBV10-1,-,-,TGCGCCAGCATGGGGTCCGGTGGGGCAGATACGCAGTATTTT,CASMGSGGADTQYF
TRBJ1-3,TRBV9,TRBD1,-,TGTGCCAGCAGCAAGGGACAGGGCGGCCTCGGAAACACCATATATTTT,CASSKGQGGLGNTIYF
TRBJ2-2,TRBV5-6,-,-,TGTGCCAGCAGCTTGGATTCTGGGTGGGAGCTGTTTTTT,CASSLDSGWELFF
TRBJ2-7,TRBV7-2,TRBD2,-,TGTGCCAGCAGCTTAGCGGGCGGGAGTCGATACGAGCAGTACTTC,CASSLAGGSRYEQYF
TRBJ2-5,TRBV2,TRBD2,-,TGTGCCAGCAGTGAAGAGCGGGGTTTCAAGACCCAGTACTTC,CASSEERGFKTQYF
TRBJ1-2,TRBV28,-,-,TGTGCCAGCAGTTTAGGGCCCGCTCCGCTATATGGCTACACCTTC,CASSLGPAPLYGYTF
TRBJ2-5,TRBV2,TRBD2,-,TGTGCCAGCAGTCCTGAAGCGGGAGCTGGAGAGACCCAGTACTTC,CASSPEAGAGETQYF
TRBJ2-2,TRBV4-1,TRBD1,-,TGCGCCAGCAGCCGCTTGACTCCGGGACAGGGGGCGGCCGGGGAGCTGTTTTTT,CASSRLTPGQGAAGELFF
TRBJ2-7,TRBV2,TRBD2,-,TGTGCCAGCAGACGGACTGCCGGGACTAGCGGGAGGGATGCCTACGAGCAGTACTTC,CASRRTAGTSGRDAYEQYF
TRBJ2-3,TRBV11-2,TRBD1,-,TGTGCCAGCAGCTTAGGAATTGGGGACAGGGGAACAGATACGCAGTATTTT,CASSLGIGDRGTDTQYF
TRBJ2-7,TRBV6-1,TRBD2,-,TGTGCCAGCCGCACTAGCGGGAGGGCAGAGCAGTACTTC,CASRTSGRAEQYF
TRBJ1-2,TRBV4-2,TRBD1,-,TGTGCCAGCAGCCAGGAGCCTACAGGGGGTGACAACTATGGCTACACCTTC,CASSQEPTGGDNYGYTF
TRBJ2-1,TRBV30,-,-,TGTGCCTGCGGGAGAGCGGGTTACAATGAGCAGTTCTTC,CACGRAGYNEQFF
TRBJ1-1,TRBV10-3,-,-,TGTGCCACCGACGGAGCCGGGGGTGGCACTGAAGCTTTCTTT,CATDGAGGGTEAFF
TRBJ2-2,TRBV19,-,-,TGTGCCAGTAGGGGGGGCACAAACACCGGGGAGCTGTTTTTT,CASRGGTNTGELFF
TRBJ1-3,TRBV18,-,-,TGTGCCAGCTCGCCTACGGGTGACTCTGGAAACACCATATATTTT,CASSPTGDSGNTIYF
TRBJ1-5,TRBV5-6,-,-,TGTGCCAGCAGCTTCGGAACGGATAGCAATCAGCCCCAGCATTTT,CASSFGTDSNQPQHF
TRBJ2-1,TRBV5-1,TRBD1,-,TGCGCCAGCAGCGAAAACAGGGGTGACAATGAGCAGTTCTTC,CASSENRGDNEQFF
TRBJ1-2,TRBV25-1,-,-,TGTGCCAGCAGTCCACAGGGAATCGGCTACACCTTC,CASSPQGIGYTF
TRBJ1-1,TRBV29-1,TRBD1,-,TGCAGCGTTGTTAGGGACAGGTTGAACACTGAAGCTTTCTTT,CSVVRDRLNTEAFF
TRBJ1-2,TRBV5-1,-,-,TGCGCCAGCAGCTTGGACAGCTACTATGGCTACACCTTC,CASSLDSYYGYTF
TRBJ2-7,TRBV5-1,-,-,TGCGCCAGCCGACCATGGACAGGGAGGGAGGAGCAGTACTTC,CASRPWTGREEQYF
TRBJ2-7,TRBV5-1,-,-,TGCGCCAGCAGCCGGGGGAGGCAGGGGAACTCCTACGAGCAGTACTTC,CASSRGRQGNSYEQYF
TRBJ1-3,TRBV6-5,-,-,TGTGCCAGCAGTTACGCGTGGGGGAGCTCTGGAAACACCATATATTTT,CASSYAWGSSGNTIYF
TRBJ2-7,TRBV5-1,-,-,TGCGCCAGCAGCTTGGCCTTACAGGGTAACGACGAGCAGTACTTC,CASSLALQGNDEQYF
TRBJ2-3,TRBV5-4,-,-,TGTGCCAGCAGCATTAGACAGACTAGCACAGATACGCAGTATTTT,CASSIRQTSTDTQYF
TRBJ2-5,TRBV5-4,TRBD2,-,TGTGCCAGCACCCGGCCTGGTTTACTAGCGGGAGAAGAGACCCAGTACTTC,CASTRPGLLAGEETQYF
TRBJ1-3,TRBV6-5,-,-,TGTGCCAGCAGCCAGACAGGAGACTCTGGAAACACCATATATTTT,CASSQTGDSGNTIYF
TRBJ2-5,TRBV2,TRBD1,-,TGTGCCAGCAGTGAGGGACAGGGTGCGGGAGAGACCCAGTACTTC,CASSEGQGAGETQYF
TRBJ2-3,TRBV5-1,TRBD1,-,TGCGCCAGCAGCTTGGGCAGTGGACAGGGCACAGATACGCAGTATTTT,CASSLGSGQGTDTQYF
TRBJ2-1,TRBV6-1,TRBD2,-,TGTGCCAGCACCGCTAGCGGCGGTTACAATGAGCAGTTCTTC,CASTASGGYNEQFF
TRBJ1-6,TRBV5-1,-,-,TGCGCCAGCAGCTTGGCGGTGCGCTACTCACCCCTCCACTTT,CASSLAVRYSPLHF
TRBJ1-1,TRBV7-2,TRBD1,medium-sized,TGTGCCAGCAGCTTGACAGGGGGCCACGACACTGAAGCTTTCTTT,CASSLTGGHDTEAFF
TRBJ1-5,TRBV5-6,-,-,TGTGCCAGCAGTTCCAGGCAGGGCATTAATAGCAATCAGCCCCAGCATTTT,CASSSRQGINSNQPQHF
TRBJ2-7,TRBV5-6,TRBD1,once,TGTGCCAGCAGCGGGGGGACAGGCCCCCGGACCTACGAGCAGTACTTC,CASSGGTGPRTYEQYF
TRBJ1-6,TRBV7-2,-,-,TGTGCCAGCAGCCGCGGTGTAGGGGGATCACCCCTCCACTTT,CASSRGVGGSPLHF
TRBJ2-5,TRBV27,-,-,TGTGCCAGCAGTCCGATACCCCGGGACTTCCTGCGCCCCACCGTAGAGACCCAGTACTTC,CASSPIPRDFLRPTVETQYF
TRBJ1-1,TRBV7-9,-,-,TGTGCCAGCGCCTTCAGGGGATCGAACACTGAAGCTTTCTTT,CASAFRGSNTEAFF
TRBJ2-7,TRBV28,-,-,TGTGCCAGCAGATCCCCGAGTGGAAGGCCATCCTACGAGCAGTACTTC,CASRSPSGRPSYEQYF
TRBJ1-4,TRBV5-6,-,-,TGTGCCAGCAGGATTTACGAGGGAGGGAGTGAAAAACTGTTTTTT,CASRIYEGGSEKLFF
TRBJ2-7,TRBV10-2,-,-,TGCGCCAGCAGTCCCCGAGAGGGCGGCGAGCAGTACTTC,CASSPREGGEQYF
TRBJ1-1,TRBV10-3,TRBD1,few,TGTGCCAAGCAGGGGGCCGCATTCGCTGAAGCTTTCTTT,CAKQGAAFAEAFF
TRBJ1-1,TRBV5-5,TRBD1,-,TGTGCCAGCAACCCGACAGGGAGTATGAACACTGAAGCTTTCTTT,CASNPTGSMNTEAFF
TRBJ2-5,TRBV5-1,-,-,TGCGCCAGCAGCTTGGATGCCCAAGAGACCCAGTACTTC,CASSLDAQETQYF
TRBJ2-3,TRBV14,TRBD2,-,TGTGCCAGCAGCCGTTCTGCGGGGGATAGGGGATTGTTGGCGCAGTATTTT,CASSRSAGDRGLLAQYF
TRBJ1-1,TRBV2,-,-,TGTGCCAGCAGGGGACCGGGGACTGAAGCTTTCTTT,CASRGPGTEAFF
TRBJ1-2,TRBV30,TRBD1,-,TGTGCCTGGAGTGGACAGGGCGGGGGTTTTGCTGGCTACACCTTC,CAWSGQGGGFAGYTF
TRBJ2-7,TRBV28,-,-,TGTGCCAGCAGCCTAGACAGTTACGAGCAGTACTTC,CASSLDSYEQYF
TRBJ1-1,TRBV4-2,TRBD1,few,TGTGCCAGCAGCCAAGATATTGGGACAGGGAACACTGAAGCTTTCTTT,CASSQDIGTGNTEAFF
TRBJ2-3,TRBV9,-,-,TGTGCCAGCAGCCCCCGGAGCTTTTCAGATACGCAGTATTTT,CASSPRSFSDTQYF
TRBJ2-5,TRBV5-5,TRBD2,-,TGTGCCAGCAGCATGACTAGCGTACACCAAGAGACCCAGTACTTC,CASSMTSVHQETQYF
TRBJ2-1,TRBV29-1,-,-,TGCAGCGTGGGGGCGTTCGGTGAGCAGTTCTTC,CSVGAFGEQFF
TRBJ2-7,TRBV5-1,TRBD2,-,TGCGCCAGCAGCTTTAGCGGGAGTTCCTACGAGCAGTACTTC,CASSFSGSSYEQYF
TRBJ1-6,TRBV27,-,-,TGTGCCAGCAGTTTATCGGAGGGGTCGGGCTCACCCCTCCACTTT,CASSLSEGSGSPLHF
TRBJ1-5,TRBV6-1,-,once,TGTGCCAGCAGTGGGGCGGGGGGGCGGCCTCGTACGGGTCAGCCCCAGCATTTT,CASSGAGGRPRTGQPQHF
TRBJ1-5,TRBV27,TRBD1,-,TGTGCCAGCAGTCGGGACAGTAATCAGCCCCAGCATTTT,CASSRDSNQPQHF
TRBJ1-1,TRBV18,-,-,TGTGCCAGCTCACTTGGTGAGACAGTGAACACTGAAGCTTTCTTT,CASSLGETVNTEAFF